This T cell receptor beta chain was observed in a study of blood T cell repertoires in COVID-19. Whole-study context: The United States, Italy and Spain supplied acute and convalescent COVID-19 samples. From T cells, B-cell-depleted T cells, or PBMCs came the material, which was cDNA or gDNA.

This CDR3 is 18 amino acids long. Germline trimming cut 3 bases from V and 6 bases from J; bases unmatched to any gene: 17. The germline gives CDR1 DFQATT, CDR2 SNEGSKA (reference sequence). As originally analysed: Reference gene primers were amplified, and this amplification served to estimate nucleated cell counts. Repertoires were generated with immunoSEQ multiplex PCR, while TCRdb's copy carries only in-frame clones and drops some. V, J and clone size derive from that table, while D and trimming were established from the DNA sequence. The table shows 90,000 or so clones, with 70% to 85% occurring only once. The table lists this clone with a few counts.

The TCR sequence derives from a man in his sixties with acute or convalescent COVID-19. Sample: peripheral blood. This sequence joins TRBV20-1 and TRBJ1-2; 12 nucleotides line up with TRBD1. CDR3 DNA sequence: TGCAGTGCTAGTAAGAGAGGGACAGGGGGCGAGACGAGCCATGGCTACACCTTC. It specifies CSASKRGTGGETSHGYTF.